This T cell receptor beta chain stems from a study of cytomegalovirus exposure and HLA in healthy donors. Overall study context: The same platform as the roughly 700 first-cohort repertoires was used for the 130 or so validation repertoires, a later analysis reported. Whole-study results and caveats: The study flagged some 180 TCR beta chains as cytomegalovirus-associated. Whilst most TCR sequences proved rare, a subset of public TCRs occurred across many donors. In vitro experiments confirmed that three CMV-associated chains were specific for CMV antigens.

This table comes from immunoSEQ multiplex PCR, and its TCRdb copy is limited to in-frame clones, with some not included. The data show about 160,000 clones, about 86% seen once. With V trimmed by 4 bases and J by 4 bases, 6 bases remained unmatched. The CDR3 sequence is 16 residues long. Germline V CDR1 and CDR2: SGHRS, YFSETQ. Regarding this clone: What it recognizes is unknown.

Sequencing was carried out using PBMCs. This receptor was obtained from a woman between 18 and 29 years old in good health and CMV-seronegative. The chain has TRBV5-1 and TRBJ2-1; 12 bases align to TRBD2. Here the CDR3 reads CASSATSGGHYNEQFF. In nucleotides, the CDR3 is TGCGCCAGCAGCGCGACTAGCGGGGGACATTACAATGAGCAGTTCTTC.